This entry is about one T cell receptor (beta chain). The target of this receptor is not known. The record has no base qualities; no much larger clone is one base away. Library preparation used the immunoSEQ multiplex PCR assay. For the multiplex PCR, a mixture combining 60 forward primers for TCR Vbeta segments and 13 reverse primers for TCR Jbeta segments was used. The CDR3 region of rearranged TCR beta genes was amplified from genomic DNA with a multiplex PCR assay. On the Illumina HiSeq System, the amplified TCR beta libraries were sequenced as 87-base-pair reads. The authors processed their data as follows. A later analysis counted about 82 million unique TCR beta chains across the 666 repertoires, and some 11 million of these chains were shared by at least two donors. A nearest-neighbor algorithm error-corrected the raw reads and collapsed the reads into unique sequences, merging closely related sequences to remove PCR and sequencing errors. CDR3 sequences were aligned to IMGT reference sequences to assign V, D and J gene segments. For a sequence to be retained, a match of at least six nucleotides to both a V gene segment and a J gene segment was required. A rearrangement counted as productive if the CDR3 had no stop codons and remained in frame with V and J, and every other rearrangement counted as non-productive. CDR3 was defined according to IMGT convention as the region running from the second conserved V-encoded cysteine to the conserved J-encoded phenylalanine. The earlier analysis of about 530 of the donors excluded any sequence lacking an unambiguous match to a single V gene segment. In an earlier analysis of approximately 560 of the donors, a V segment was called functional when productive rearrangements were above 56.7%, and segregating when the standard deviation between donors exceeded 5%. A statistical classification framework was built for diagnosing cytomegalovirus status from the catalog of TCR beta chain sequences. In a later analysis, TCR nucleotide sequences were compared against IMGT/GENE-DB human TR gene sequences so that V and J genes could be assigned. In a later analysis, CDR3 sequences and most-parsimonious VDJ recombination scenarios were assigned using the TCRdist pipeline. In a later analysis, every TCR beta chain was defined by the combination of its CDR3 amino acid sequence and its V-gene family, and reads without a unique V-gene family were dropped. In a later analysis, 500 to 700 highly shared, low-generation-probability nucleotide sequences were removed to address suspected cross-contamination and a sequencing artifact. In a later analysis, a clonal expansion index for each public chain was calculated from normalized within-repertoire ranks of inferred template counts. A later analysis computed generation probabilities with a VDJ recombination model fitted to out-of-frame rearrangements, and checked the results against IGoR. In a later analysis, TCR-TCR, TCR-HLA and TCR-CMV co-occurrence was scored with hypergeometric tests, and a repertoire-size bias correction was applied to TCR pairs. A later analysis estimated false discovery rates by permuting HLA or CMV assignments 20 times. In a later analysis, co-occurring TCRs were grouped using DBSCAN, with TCRdist sequence similarity added in when clustering inside HLA-allele-positive subsets. Repertoires with fewer than 30,000 or more than 120,000 public chains were left out of co-occurrence clustering, as were five repertoires with anomalous nucleotide sharing. This immuneACCESS table, as held by TCRdb, lists in-frame sequences with V and J called but not all clones. Of the missing ones, under half trace to an unresolved V gene in checked studies; the others have no known cause. D and trimming come from the DNA, and the V and J calls and clone size come from that table. In this sample the table shows 160,000 or so clones, more than 80% of which occur a single time. Jointly, the top ten make up 4.9% of the sample.

The record originates from a study of cytomegalovirus exposure and HLA in healthy donors (dated by TCRdb to about 2017). In terms of the full investigation: According to an earlier analysis of several hundred of the donors, 200 million or so T cells yielded roughly 110 million unique TCR beta sequences and around 280 Gb of sequence data. An early release covering roughly 600 HLA-typed donors comprised roughly 300 gigabases of sequencing data and around 86 million unique TCR sequences. Of the 300 to 400 genotyped donors, approximately 82% fell in the genetic ancestry cluster associated with self-reported Caucasian donors. The aim of the study was to test whether cataloging public T cell receptors could identify signatures of past pathogen exposure. Using immunosequencing, the study profiled T cell repertoires from 666 subjects and related those repertoires to cytomegalovirus serostatus. In addition to the first cohort of around 670 subjects, a separate validation cohort of approximately 120 different subjects was used. The study combined high-throughput TCR immunosequencing, statistical association of individual TCRs with disease status, and machine learning to predict cytomegalovirus infection status. A later analysis re-analyzed previously published TCR beta repertoires from several hundred donors and added high-resolution HLA genotyping to study TCR occurrence patterns. The later analysis used no new phenotypic data to find candidate immune exposures, relying instead on TCR beta sequences and their occurrence across donors. An earlier analysis of more than 450 of the donors used high-throughput TCR beta sequencing to judge whether each TCR beta V gene segment behaved as functional or pseudogenic. Donor age, sex, ethnicity and CMV serostatus were collected together with the repertoire data. A later genetic analysis used genome-wide SNP genotypes for about three fifths of the 666 donors, treating that subset as a discovery cohort. All discovery cohort repertoires had been generated using a single sequencing platform. HLA typing covered class I and class II loci at four-digit resolution. Typing coverage differed by locus: A, B, C, DRB1 and DQB1 were typed in roughly 629-630 donors, DQA1 in 522, DPA1 in some 570, and DPB1 in roughly 450. Four to six DR-DQ haplotypes were handled as single units for association and clustering, since linkage in the cohort was strong. On average, around 200,000 unique TCR beta nucleotide sequences were sequenced per donor among a few hundred genotyped donors of the cohort, with around 19% of those sequences being non-productive.

Findings and caveats that apply to the study as a whole: Compared with equally common non-associated chains, HLA-associated TCR beta chains in a later analysis were more clonally expanded and had lower generation probabilities. According to a later analysis, most CMV-associated TCR beta chains appeared to be HLA-restricted, and the HLA associations seemed to be driven largely by CMV exposure. Correlated functional status among segregating V segments might reflect linkage disequilibrium, but an unknown experimental factor could not be ruled out. Across donors, most TCR sequences were observed very rarely, whereas some public TCRs were present in many individuals. The cohort was sequenced for TCR beta chains only, and without alpha or paired-chain data the features that could be detected were limited. The sequencing pipeline was judged likely to have produced a cluster of highly shared sequence variants as a technical artifact. Assigning TCR associations to individual alleles was difficult when HLA alleles, especially DR and DQ, strongly co-occurred. Because HLA typing was missing for some donors at each locus, association tests included only the typed subset. Compared with the roughly 710-donor mean, donors in an Asian-associated ancestry cluster had fewer N-insertions in productive TCRs, according to a later genetic analysis. Specific HLA alleles were associated with over 15,000 TCR beta sequences at a false discovery rate of 0.05 in a later analysis. According to a later analysis, parvovirus B19, influenza, CMV and Epstein-Barr virus appeared linked to several top co-occurrence clusters. Presence/absence analyses assumed roughly uniform sequencing depth across donors, an assumption that may not hold. Broadly in line with IMGT annotations, most TCR beta V segments showed up in productive rearrangements about 87% or about 30% of the time in an earlier analysis of roughly 590 of the donors. In a later genetic analysis, a missense DCLRE1C variant was associated with V-gene and J-gene trimming of TCR beta chains, and the association was replicated in an independent cohort. Three of the identified cytomegalovirus-associated TCR beta chains were confirmed in vitro to be specific for cytomegalovirus antigens. Some IMGT-functional V segments, including TRBV6-2 and TRBV6-3, could not be told apart with the 87-base-pair reads, so those segments were excluded. A total of 150 to 200 TCR beta chains were listed by the study as associated with cytomegalovirus. A further reported finding was that TCR beta sequences accurately predicted the HLA-A and HLA-B alleles for most subjects in the first cohort. Over 15 rarely observed V segments, including chromosome 9 orphons, were excluded from the earlier analysis of several hundred of the donors because counts were too low. For the cohort, immune exposure information was limited to CMV serostatus. The authors suggested that the approach could potentially be extended to other disease states and immunological phenotypes. A later analysis found that TCR association rates varied across HLA loci, with DRB1 alleles showing the most associated TCRs and HLA-C alleles the fewest. In both the original and validation cohorts, the classifier was reported to diagnose cytomegalovirus status with high specificity and sensitivity.

The cohort comprised 670 or so healthy bone marrow donors. All cohort members were sampled while nominally healthy, although unrecorded immune exposures were likely present. The donor tested CMV seropositive, placing the donor among the approximately 290 seropositive members of the cohort. Each donor provided a peripheral blood sample, and peripheral blood mononuclear cells were used for TCR beta sequencing. The Qiagen DNeasy Blood Extraction Kit was used to extract genomic DNA from the blood cell samples. Reading the germline V gene gives CDR1 SGDLS and CDR2 YYNGEE. The cysteine opens and the phenylalanine closes a CDR3 of 17 amino acids. Only the CDR3 region is kept as DNA, spanning 51 bases read in frame from base 1. Germline trimming amounts to 3 bases on V and 4 bases on J, with 12 as the count of junction bases outside the gene matches.

This TCR came from a woman aged 18-29 years in good health and CMV-seropositive. The sample comprised PBMCs. In this chain, TRBV9 is recombined with TRBJ1-4, and TRBD1 aligns with 7 junction nucleotides. The DNA sequence is given as TGTGCCAGCAGCGCAGACAACAGGACAGGTTATAATGAAAAACTGTTTTTT. Translation gives CASSADNRTGYNEKLFF.